These 8 T cell receptor beta chains were sequenced from one sample in a study of blood T cell repertoires in COVID-19. TCRdb keeps only in-frame clones here, not all; method: immunoSEQ multiplex PCR. The top ten hold around 7% of the sample, which has about 160,000 clones, about 80% seen once. The sequencing sample was made of peripheral blood. These receptors were taken from a woman aged 40 to 50 with COVID-19, enrolled during active disease.

The chain links TRBV5-4 to TRBJ2-1; D is possibly TRBD2 (6 bases). The V gene lost 4 bases and the J gene lost 1 base, with 9 bases spanning the gap. The CDR3 loop spans 14 amino acids. Germline CDR1 is SGHNT and CDR2 is YYREEE (reference sequence). This CDR3 is CASSEGGSYNEQFF. As DNA, the CDR3 is TGTGCCAGCAGCGAGGGAGGATCCTACAATGAGCAGTTCTTC.

CDR3 sequence (DNA): TGCAGCGTTCAACCTCTCTCACTCGGCACAGATACGCAGTATTTT. Translated: CSVQPLSLGTDTQYF. The chain employs TRBV29-1 and TRBJ2-3; D unresolved. V gave up 5 bases and J gave up 1 base, with 16 bases separating them. Germline CDR1 and CDR2: SQVTM and ANQGSEA. The CDR3 loop spans 15 amino acids.

CDR3 nucleotide sequence: TGCAGCGTTGGGGACAGTTATAATTCACCCCTCCACTTT. Translating gives CSVGDSYNSPLHF. The chain combines TRBV29-1 with TRBJ1-6, with 7 bases matching TRBD1. After removal of 4 bases from V and 4 bases from J, the junction contained 1 base not matched to a gene. Germline values: CDR1 SQVTM, CDR2 ANQGSEA. CDR3 length equals 13 residues. Using reference TRBV29-1 and TRBJ1-6 for the parts outside the CDR3, the full variable domain is SAVISQKPSRDICQRGTSLTIQCQVDSQVTMMFWYRQQPGQSLTLIATANQGSEATYESGFVIDKFPISRPNLTFSTLTVSNMSPEDSSIYLCSVGDSYNSPLHFGNGTRLTVT.

A remark on this clone: An end of the junction differs from the germline gene, which may be a read error. The gene calls are TRBV7-3 and TRBJ2-6; 7 nucleotides match TRBD1. Germline V gene sequence: CDR1 SGHTA, CDR2 FQGTGA. This CDR3 is 18 amino acids long. CDR3 DNA: TGTGCCAGCAGTTTAACGACAGGGCTCCTCTCTGGGGCCAACGTCCTGACTTTC. It translates to CASSLTTGLLSGANVLTF.

V usage is TRBV5-1 and J usage is TRBJ1-1; D is ambiguous. The CDR3 consists of 12 residues. From germline, CDR1 is SGHRS and CDR2 YFSETQ. The V and J ends lost 4 bases and 6 bases respectively, with 10 bases between them. CDR3 nucleotides: TGCGCCAGCAGCCTTCTTGGCCCTGAAGCTTTCTTT. Its protein product is CASSLLGPEAFF.

The sample holds one count of this clone. The V gene is TRBV18, the J gene TRBJ1-1; 10 bases map to TRBD1. The trim removed 2 bases at V and 6 bases at J, leaving 9 bases unmatched. The CDR3 extends over 16 amino acids. Germline CDR1 is KGHSH and CDR2 is LQKENI. Here the CDR3 reads CASSPDLGQGISEAFF. CDR3 DNA sequence: TGTGCCAGCTCACCAGATTTGGGACAGGGGATCTCTGAAGCTTTCTTT.

The chain's CDR3 is CASSPRGAGANVLTF. The DNA of the CDR3 is TGCGCCAGCAGCCCACGGGGGGCTGGGGCCAACGTCCTGACTTTC. The rearrangement links TRBV5-1 to TRBJ2-6; 7 bases fit TRBD2. CDR3 length equals 15 residues. V was clipped by 4 bases and J by 2 bases; unmatched bases: 3. Germline V gene sequence: CDR1 SGHRS, CDR2 YFSETQ.

V is TRBV10-3 and J is TRBJ2-5; D is possibly TRBD1 (5 bases). The V end was cut by 2 bases, the J end by 1 base, with 8 bases between. The CDR3 is 14 amino acids. Germline CDR1 reads ENHRY; CDR2 reads SYGVKD. The CDR3 here is CAISERQSQETQYF. CDR3 DNA: TGTGCCATCAGTGAGCGACAGTCCCAAGAGACCCAGTACTTC.